Following are 23 T cell receptor beta chains from one sample sequenced in a study of shared T cell receptors in the human thymus. Measured with immunoSEQ multiplex PCR; TCRdb has only the in-frame clones, and not every one. The table includes about 610,000 clones, over 75% detected once. The same sample was also used in a study of human thymus T cells.

The sequencing sample was made of thymocytes. All receptors derive from a boy under two years old with a congenital heart defect.

The chain couples TRBV4-3 to TRBJ2-5; 11 bases match TRBD2. The CDR3 contains 17 residues. The junction had 7 bases not matched to a gene; V was cut back by 0 bases and J by 4 bases. Per the germline V gene, CDR1 is LGHNA and CDR2 is YSLEER. CDR3 sequence reads: CASSQDDVAGGRETQYF. The CDR3 coding sequence is TGCGCCAGCAGCCAAGATGATGTAGCGGGAGGGAGAGAGACCCAGTACTTC.

The genes are TRBV5-4 and TRBJ2-1; 10 bases line up with TRBD2. V was clipped by 0 bases and J by 0 bases; unmatched bases: 12. The germline CDR1 and CDR2 sequences are SGHNT and YYREEE (reference sequence). The CDR3 is 20 amino acids. CDR3 coding DNA: TGTGCCAGCAGCTTGGCCCCCAGCGGGAGGGGGAACCCCTCCTACAATGAGCAGTTCTTC. The encoded protein is CASSLAPSGRGNPSYNEQFF.

This chain connects TRBV2 to TRBJ2-7, with TRBD2 matching over 11 bases. Germline lookup yields CDR1 SNHLY and CDR2 FYNNEI. The CDR3 is made up of 19 amino acids. J lost 1 base, V lost 0 bases, and 11 bases had no gene match. CDR3 DNA: TGTGCCAGCAGTGAAGCGGAGCTAGCGGGAGGACCCTGGTCCTACGAGCAGTACTTC. It is translated as CASSEAELAGGPWSYEQYF. Full variable domain (remainder filled in from reference TRBV2 and TRBJ2-7): EPEVTQTPSHQVTQMGQEVILRCVPISNHLYFYWYRQILGQKVEFLVSFYNNEISEKSEIFDDQFSVERPDGSNFTLKIRSTKLEDSAMYFCASSEAELAGGPWSYEQYFGPGTRLTVT.

The V gene is TRBV6-4, the J gene TRBJ2-7; 9 bases map to TRBD2. CDR1 and CDR2 (germline): MRHNA, SNTAGT. This CDR3 comprises 16 residues. V was clipped by 5 bases and J by 2 bases; unmatched bases: 10. CDR3 amino acids: CASSPTTSGKPYEQYF. The CDR3 DNA reads as TGTGCCAGCAGTCCCACGACTAGCGGCAAACCCTACGAGCAGTACTTC.

Remarks on this clone: Because it lacks the conserved phenylalanine or tryptophan at the end, this CDR3 is likely a read error. The chain links TRBV4-2 to TRBJ1-2; D is undetermined. The length of the CDR3 is 16 residues. Germline V gene data show CDR1 as LGHNA and CDR2 as YNFKEQ. Trimming removed 0 bases at V and 1 base at J, with 12 bases between. CDR3 sequence: CASSQDRSAYNYGYTL. The CDR3 DNA sequence: TGTGCCAGCAGCCAAGATCGGAGTGCCTATAACTATGGCTACACCCTC.

The chain combines TRBV6-4 with TRBJ2-7; maybe TRBD1 (5 bases). With 2 bases removed from V and 0 bases from J, the gap between germline ends came to 11 bases. CDR1 is MRHNA and CDR2 is SNTAGT in the germline V gene. There are 15 residues in the CDR3. The DNA of the CDR3 is TGTGCCAGCAGTGACGACAGATCCTTCTCCTACGAGCAGTACTTC. Translating gives CASSDDRSFSYEQYF.

The chain employs TRBV4-1 and TRBJ2-1; 9 bases are shared with TRBD2. This CDR3 is 17 amino acids long. CDR1 and CDR2 from the germline V gene are MGHRA and YSYEKL. V trimming: 1 base; J trimming: 7 bases; junction bases outside the gene matches: 11. CDR3 nucleotide sequence: TGCGCCAGCAGCCAAGGAAAGACTAGCGGACTATTTAATGAGCAGTTCTTC. As protein: CASSQGKTSGLFNEQFF.

The rearrangement uses TRBV10-1 and TRBJ2-5; possibly TRBD2 for D (6 bases). Trimming removed 9 bases at V and 3 bases at J, with 14 bases between. The CDR3 spans 13 residues. Germline V gene data show CDR1 as WNHNN and CDR2 as SYGVQD (reference sequence). The chain's CDR3 is CASPIGRKETQYF. The CDR3 region has the DNA TGCGCCAGTCCGATCGGGAGAAAAGAGACCCAGTACTTC.

V and J are TRBV9 and TRBJ1-3; 9 bases are a match to TRBD1. J lost 8 bases, V lost 3 bases, and 6 bases had no gene match. The CDR3 contains 14 residues. CDR1 and CDR2 (germline): SGDLS, YYNGEE. The CDR3, as DNA: TGTGCCAGCAGCGGGGGACAGGGTAAAGACACCATATATTTT. Translating gives CASSGGQGKDTIYF.

This clone has more than one count but fewer than ten. The chain carries TRBV5-4 and TRBJ2-7; 9 bases align to TRBD2. The CDR3 spans 16 residues. J lost 0 bases, V lost 3 bases, and 7 bases had no gene match. Germline CDR1 reads SGHNT; CDR2 reads YYREEE (reference sequence). CDR3: CASSSPGGRDSYEQYF. CDR3 nucleotides: TGTGCCAGCAGCTCTCCGGGCGGGAGGGACTCCTACGAGCAGTACTTC. Full variable domain (outside the CDR3, taken from reference TRBV5-4 and TRBJ2-7): ETGVTQSPTHLIKTRGQQVTLRCSSQSGHNTVSWYQQALGQGPQFIFQYYREEENGRGNFPPRFSGLQFPNYSSELNVNALELDDSALYLCASSSPGGRDSYEQYFGPGTRLTVT.

The CDR3 DNA sequence: TGTGCCAGCAGCCAAGCCGGGACAGTGAACACTGAAGCTTTCTTT. Translating gives CASSQAGTVNTEAFF. The chain carries TRBV14 and TRBJ1-1, with 7 bases fitting TRBD1. The V and J ends lost 1 base and 0 bases, in that order; junction bases with no gene match: 2. Germline CDR1 is SGHDN and CDR2 is FVKESK. The CDR3 has 15 residues.

In DNA, the CDR3 is TGTGCCAGCAGCCAAGCAAGGACAGGGAAGACCTATAGCAATCAGCCCCAGCATTTT. It translates to CASSQARTGKTYSNQPQHF. The chain uses TRBV4-2 and TRBJ1-5; 8 bases are a match to TRBD1. This CDR3 comprises 19 residues. CDR1 and CDR2 (germline): LGHNA, YNFKEQ. V shed 1 base, J shed 0 bases, and the junction held 11 bases outside the gene matches.

In this sample, this clone turned up a few times. The chain links TRBV2 to TRBJ2-5; a weak D match, TRBD1 (5 bases). Germline loops: CDR1 SNHLY, CDR2 FYNNEI. Trimming stripped 6 bases from V and 2 bases from J, with 19 bases between. The CDR3 is 16 amino acids. DNA for the CDR3: TGTGCCAGCAGGACCCGAAGGACACAAGATCAAGAGACCCAGTACTTC. This gives the protein CASRTRRTQDQETQYF.

The chain links TRBV7-2 to TRBJ2-5; 7 bases map to TRBD1. CDR1 is SGHTA, CDR2 FQGNSA, per germline. With 0 bases clipped from V and 5 bases from J, the junction kept 15 bases outside the gene matches. The CDR3 has 18 residues. The CDR3 protein is CASSLAWNHEQGSETQYF. In DNA, the CDR3 is TGTGCCAGCAGCTTAGCATGGAACCACGAACAGGGGAGCGAGACCCAGTACTTC.

This chain links TRBV4-1 with TRBJ2-1, with D possibly TRBD2 on 5 matching bases. Trimming shortened V by 0 bases and J by 4 bases, and 10 bases separated the two germline ends. Germline V gene sequence: CDR1 MGHRA, CDR2 YSYEKL. This CDR3 region has 15 residues. As DNA, the CDR3 is TGCGCCAGCAGCCAAGATAGAGGGAGTTACAATGAGCAGTTCTTC. Protein product: CASSQDRGSYNEQFF.

V and J are TRBV6-4 and TRBJ2-1, with D perhaps TRBD1 (7 bases). The V end lost 9 bases, the J end lost 0 bases, and 12 bases lay between the germline ends. The germline CDR1 and CDR2 sequences are MRHNA and SNTAGT. The CDR3 loop spans 14 amino acids. The CDR3 reads CARGRDSSYNEQFF. For the CDR3, the DNA is TGTGCCAGAGGGCGGGACAGCTCCTACAATGAGCAGTTCTTC.

This clone was seen a single time. The chain is built from TRBV5-6 and TRBJ1-2, with a weak D call TRBD1 (5 bases). The CDR3 is made up of 14 amino acids. Looked up from germline, CDR1 is SGHDT and CDR2 is YYEEEE. The V and J ends lost 4 bases and 0 bases respectively, with 10 bases between them. CDR3 bases: TGTGCCAGCAGCAGCCAGGGTGCTAACTATGGCTACACCTTC. It is translated as CASSSQGANYGYTF.

This clone has only a few counts. The rearrangement links TRBV19 to TRBJ1-4; perhaps TRBD1 as D (6 bases). V lost 5 bases and J 10 bases, leaving 17 bases between the germline ends. Germline CDR1 is LNHDA and CDR2 is SQIVND (reference sequence). The CDR3 sequence is 14 residues long. CDR3 in amino acids: CASSSDRTERKLFF. The CDR3 coding sequence is TGTGCCAGTAGTTCGGACCGGACAGAGAGAAAACTGTTTTTT.

In this sample, this clone turned up a few times. The chain uses TRBV28 and TRBJ1-4, with D unresolved. The CDR3 loop spans 11 amino acids. V was trimmed by 6 bases and J by 13 bases, leaving 12 bases between them. Germline assignment: CDR1 MDHEN and CDR2 SYDVKM. The CDR3 DNA reads as TGTGCCAGCAGGGGCAGAGCAGGACTGTTTTTT. Amino acids: CASRGRAGLFF.

The chain employs TRBV4-2 and TRBJ1-1; D is ambiguous. V was cut by 7 bases and J by 5 bases, with 20 bases left in between. Germline V gives CDR1 LGHNA, CDR2 YNFKEQ. The CDR3 runs to 15 residues. CDR3 nucleotides: TGTGCCAGCATTGCCTTTGGCAATGAGAGGACTGAAGCTTTCTTT. Translated: CASIAFGNERTEAFF.

This clone was counted a few times. The chain uses TRBV27 and TRBJ2-1; D is perhaps TRBD2 (6 bases). Germline V CDR1 and CDR2: MNHEY, SMNVEV (reference sequence). V lost 4 bases, J lost 8 bases, and 12 bases lay in between. CDR3 length equals 13 residues. The CDR3 DNA reads as TGTGCCAGCAGTTCCCGACTAGTGCATGAGCAGTTCTTC. Translated, it gives CASSSRLVHEQFF.

The chain combines TRBV29-1 with TRBJ2-2, with 9 bases lining up with TRBD1. After removal of 3 bases from V and 5 bases from J, the junction contained 4 bases not matched to a gene. Germline CDR1 reads SQVTM; CDR2 reads ANQGSEA. The CDR3 loop spans 14 amino acids. CDR3 residues: CSVDLTGGTGELFF. The CDR3 DNA is TGCAGCGTTGATTTGACAGGGGGGACCGGGGAGCTGTTTTTT.

This clone occurred once. The rearrangement joins TRBV6-1 to TRBJ2-7, with 7 bases lining up with TRBD2. Germline V lookup: CDR1 MNHNS, CDR2 SASEGT. The CDR3 contains 19 residues. Trimming took 2 bases from V and 0 from J; bases not matched to a gene: 16. CDR3 nucleotide sequence: TGTGCCAGCAGTGAAATGTTTGAGTCCTTAGCGGGTCGCTCCTACGAGCAGTACTTC. Its translation is CASSEMFESLAGRSYEQYF.